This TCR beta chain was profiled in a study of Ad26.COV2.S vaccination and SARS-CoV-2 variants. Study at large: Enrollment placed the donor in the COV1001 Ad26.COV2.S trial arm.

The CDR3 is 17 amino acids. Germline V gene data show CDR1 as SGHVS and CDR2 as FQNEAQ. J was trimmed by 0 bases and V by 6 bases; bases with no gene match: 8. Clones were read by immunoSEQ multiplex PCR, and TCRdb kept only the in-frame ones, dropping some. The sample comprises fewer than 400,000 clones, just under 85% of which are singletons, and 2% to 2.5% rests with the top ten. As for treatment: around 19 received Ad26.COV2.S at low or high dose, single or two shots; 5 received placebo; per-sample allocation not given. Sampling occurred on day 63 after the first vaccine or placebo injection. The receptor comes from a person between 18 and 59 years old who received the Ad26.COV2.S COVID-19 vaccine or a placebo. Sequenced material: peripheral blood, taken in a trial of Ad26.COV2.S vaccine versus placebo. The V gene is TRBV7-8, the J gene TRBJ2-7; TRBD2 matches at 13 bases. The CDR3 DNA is TGTGCCAGCAGTTTTGGGACTAGCGGGGCAAACTCCTACGAGCAGTACTTC. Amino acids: CASSFGTSGANSYEQYF.